Detailed here is one T cell receptor beta chain. This entry comes from a study of shared T cell receptors in the human thymus. Data came from immunoSEQ multiplex PCR; TCRdb stores just in-frame clones and leaves some out. Counted here are more than 550,000 clones, around 87% occurring once; the ten biggest clones make up about 0.0094%. The same specimen was also included in a second study, on human thymus T cells.

The clonotype was recovered from a boy in the first two years of life with a congenital heart defect. The specimen sequenced was thymocytes.

CDR3 sequence reads: CASTLEGSTEAFF. CDR3 in DNA: TGTGCCAGCACCCTGGAGGGGAGCACTGAAGCTTTCTTT. J is TRBJ1-1 and V is TRBV2, with D maybe TRBD1 (5 bases). The CDR3 has 13 amino acids. Germline CDR1 is SNHLY and CDR2 is FYNNEI. V lost 7 bases and J 4 bases, leaving 13 bases between the germline ends.